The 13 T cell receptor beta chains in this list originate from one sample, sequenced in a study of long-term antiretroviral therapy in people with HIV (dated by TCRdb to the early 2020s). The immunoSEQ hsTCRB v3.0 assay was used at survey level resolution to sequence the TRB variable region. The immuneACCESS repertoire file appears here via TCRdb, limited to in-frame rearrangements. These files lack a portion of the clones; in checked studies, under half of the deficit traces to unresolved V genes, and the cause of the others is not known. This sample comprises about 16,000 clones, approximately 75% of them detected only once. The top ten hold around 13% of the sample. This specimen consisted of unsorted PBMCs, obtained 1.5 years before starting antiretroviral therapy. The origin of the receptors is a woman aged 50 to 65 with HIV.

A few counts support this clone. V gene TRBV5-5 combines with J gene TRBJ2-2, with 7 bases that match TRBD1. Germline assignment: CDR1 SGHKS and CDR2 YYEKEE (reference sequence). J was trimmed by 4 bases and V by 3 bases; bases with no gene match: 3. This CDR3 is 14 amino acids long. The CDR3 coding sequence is TGTGCCAGCAGCTCGGGACAGCCCACCGGGGAGCTGTTTTTT. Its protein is CASSSGQPTGELFF.

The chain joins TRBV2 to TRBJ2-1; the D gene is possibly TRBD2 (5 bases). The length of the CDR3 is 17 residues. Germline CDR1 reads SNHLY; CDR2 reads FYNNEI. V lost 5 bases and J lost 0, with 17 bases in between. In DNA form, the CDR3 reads TGTGCCAGCAGTAACCTGTCGGGTGGGAGCTCCTACAATGAGCAGTTCTTC. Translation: CASSNLSGGSSYNEQFF.

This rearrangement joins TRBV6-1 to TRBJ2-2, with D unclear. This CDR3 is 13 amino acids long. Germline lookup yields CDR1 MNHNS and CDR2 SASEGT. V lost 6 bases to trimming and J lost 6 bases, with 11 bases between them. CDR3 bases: TGTGCCAGCAGGGCTTGGACGTCCGGGGAGCTGTTTTTT. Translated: CASRAWTSGELFF.

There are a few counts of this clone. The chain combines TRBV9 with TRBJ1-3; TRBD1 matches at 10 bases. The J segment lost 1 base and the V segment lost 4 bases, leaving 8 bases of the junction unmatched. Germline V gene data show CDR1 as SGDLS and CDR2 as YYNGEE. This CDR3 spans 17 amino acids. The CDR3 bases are TGTGCCAGCAGCCTCGAGGGACAGGGGCTATCTGGAAACACCATATATTTT. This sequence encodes CASSLEGQGLSGNTIYF.

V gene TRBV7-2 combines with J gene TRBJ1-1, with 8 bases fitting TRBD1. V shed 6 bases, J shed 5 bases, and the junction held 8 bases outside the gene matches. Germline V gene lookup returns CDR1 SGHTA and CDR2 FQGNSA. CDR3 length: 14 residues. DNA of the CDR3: TGTGCCAGCAGTCGCATACAGGGGGTTACTGAAGCTTTCTTT. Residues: CASSRIQGVTEAFF.

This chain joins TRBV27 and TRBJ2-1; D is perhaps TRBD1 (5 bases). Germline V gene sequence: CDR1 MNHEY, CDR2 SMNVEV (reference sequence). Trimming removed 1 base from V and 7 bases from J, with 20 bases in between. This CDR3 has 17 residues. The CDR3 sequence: CASSLYLAAYRRNEQFF. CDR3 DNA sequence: TGTGCCAGCAGTTTATATCTGGCAGCCTACAGGCGGAATGAGCAGTTCTTC.

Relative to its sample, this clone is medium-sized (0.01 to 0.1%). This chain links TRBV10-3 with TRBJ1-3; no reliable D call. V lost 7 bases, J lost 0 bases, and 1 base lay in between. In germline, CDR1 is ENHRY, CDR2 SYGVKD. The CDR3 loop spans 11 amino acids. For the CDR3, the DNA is TGTGCCATCAACTCTGGAAACACCATATATTTT. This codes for CAINSGNTIYF.

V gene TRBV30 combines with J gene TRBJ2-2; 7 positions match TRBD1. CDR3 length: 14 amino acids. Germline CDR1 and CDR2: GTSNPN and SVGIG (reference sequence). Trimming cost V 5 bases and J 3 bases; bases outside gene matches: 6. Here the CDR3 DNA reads TGTGCCTGGCGAGGGGGCGCGGACACCGGGGAGCTGTTTTTT. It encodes CAWRGGADTGELFF.

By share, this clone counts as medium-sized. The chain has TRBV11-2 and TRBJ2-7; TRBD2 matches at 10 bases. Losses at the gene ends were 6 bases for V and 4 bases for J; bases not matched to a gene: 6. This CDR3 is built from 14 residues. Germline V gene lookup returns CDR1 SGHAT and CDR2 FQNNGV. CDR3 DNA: TGTGCCAGCAGATTAAGCGGGGGGGTATACGAGCAGTACTTC. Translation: CASRLSGGVYEQYF. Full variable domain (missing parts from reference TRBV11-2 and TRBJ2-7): EAGVAQSPRYKIIEKRQSVAFWCNPISGHATLYWYQQILGQGPKLLIQFQNNGVVDDSQLPKDRFSAERLKGVDSTLKIQPAKLEDSAVYLCASRLSGGVYEQYFGPGTRLTVT.

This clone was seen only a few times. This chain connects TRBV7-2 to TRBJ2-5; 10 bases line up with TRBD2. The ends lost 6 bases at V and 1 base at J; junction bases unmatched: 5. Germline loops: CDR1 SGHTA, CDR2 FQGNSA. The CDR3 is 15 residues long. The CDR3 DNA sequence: TGTGCCAGCAGGTGGACTAGCGGACGCCAAGAGACCCAGTACTTC. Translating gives CASRWTSGRQETQYF.

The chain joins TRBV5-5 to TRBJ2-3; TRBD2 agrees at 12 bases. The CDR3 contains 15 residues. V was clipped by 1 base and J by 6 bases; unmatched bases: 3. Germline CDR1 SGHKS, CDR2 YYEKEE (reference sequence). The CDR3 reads CASSLLAGGLDTQYF. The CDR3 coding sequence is TGTGCCAGCAGCTTGCTAGCGGGGGGGCTGGATACGCAGTATTTT.

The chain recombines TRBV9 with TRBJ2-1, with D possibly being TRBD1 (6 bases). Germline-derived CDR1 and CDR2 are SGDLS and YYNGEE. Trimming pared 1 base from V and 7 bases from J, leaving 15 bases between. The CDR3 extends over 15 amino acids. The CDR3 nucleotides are TGTGCCAGCAGCGTATACGGGACATCGCTAAATGAGCAGTTCTTC. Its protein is CASSVYGTSLNEQFF.

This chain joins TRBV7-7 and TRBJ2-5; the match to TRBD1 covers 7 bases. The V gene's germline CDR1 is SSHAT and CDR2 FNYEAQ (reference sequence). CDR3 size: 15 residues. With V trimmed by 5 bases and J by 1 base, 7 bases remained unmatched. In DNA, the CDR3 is TGTGCCAGCAGCCCCGGGACAGTCCCCCAAGAGACCCAGTACTTC. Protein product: CASSPGTVPQETQYF.